Here is one T cell receptor beta chain with its context. Its antigen specificity is not known. Base qualities are not provided; no much larger clone lies one nucleotide away. These data are taken from a study of cytomegalovirus exposure and HLA in healthy donors (dated by TCRdb to the late 2010s). For the study in its entirety: According to an earlier analysis of a few hundred of the donors, about 179 million T cells yielded roughly 110 million unique TCR beta sequences and approximately 280 Gb of sequence data. Around 330 gigabases of sequencing data and 91 million or so unique TCR sequences made up an early release that covered fewer than 650 HLA-typed donors. The genetic ancestry cluster associated with self-reported Caucasian donors included roughly 84% of the 300 to 400 genotyped donors. The study was designed to test whether signatures of past pathogen exposure could be identified by cataloging public T cell receptors. The study used immunosequencing to profile the T cell repertoires of 600 to 850 subjects and linked those repertoires to cytomegalovirus serostatus. Besides the first cohort of approximately 710 subjects, a separate validation cohort made up of 120 or so different subjects was used. High-throughput TCR immunosequencing, statistical association of individual TCRs with disease status, and machine learning were combined to predict cytomegalovirus infection status. In a later analysis, previously published TCR beta repertoires from several hundred donors were re-analyzed and high-resolution HLA genotyping was added so that TCR occurrence patterns could be studied. In the later analysis, no new phenotypic data were used to find candidate immune exposures; instead, reliance was placed on TCR beta sequences and their occurrence across donors. To decide whether each TCR beta V gene segment behaved as functional or pseudogenic, an earlier analysis of several hundred of the donors relied on high-throughput TCR beta sequencing. Donor age, sex, ethnicity and CMV serostatus were collected together with the repertoire data. A later genetic analysis used genome-wide SNP genotypes for about 55% of the 666 donors, treating that subset as a discovery cohort. Every discovery cohort repertoire had been produced on one sequencing platform. HLA typing covered class I and class II loci at four-digit resolution. Typing coverage differed by locus: A, B, C, DRB1 and DQB1 were typed in roughly 620-630 donors, DQA1 in about 500, DPA1 in approximately 610, and DPB1 in 472. Because of strong linkage in the cohort, roughly five DR-DQ haplotypes were treated as single units for association and clustering. Among about 390 genotyped donors of the cohort, an average of approximately 240,000 unique TCR beta nucleotide sequences were sequenced per donor, around 20% of them non-productive. Overall study outcomes, separate from this receptor: CMV serostatus was the only immune exposure information available for the cohort. At a false discovery rate of 0.05, a later analysis linked around 15,000 TCR beta sequences to specific HLA alleles. When HLA alleles, especially DR and DQ, strongly co-occurred, TCR associations were difficult to assign to individual alleles. A later analysis found that TCR association rates varied across HLA loci, with DRB1 alleles showing the most associated TCRs and HLA-C alleles the fewest. The study gave a list of over 150 TCR beta chains associated with cytomegalovirus. According to the authors, the approach could potentially be generalized to other disease states and immunological phenotypes. A few of the identified cytomegalovirus-associated TCR beta chains were confirmed in vitro to be specific for cytomegalovirus antigens. A further reported finding was that TCR beta sequences accurately predicted the HLA-A and HLA-B alleles for most subjects in the first cohort. Correlated functional status among segregating V segments might reflect linkage disequilibrium, but an unknown experimental factor could not be ruled out. A later analysis reported that several top co-occurrence clusters appeared linked to parvovirus B19, influenza, CMV and Epstein-Barr virus. An earlier analysis of approximately 540 of the donors showed that most TCR beta V segments appeared in productive rearrangements either about 87% or about 30% of the time, which broadly matched IMGT annotations. An association between a missense DCLRE1C variant and V-gene and J-gene trimming of TCR beta chains was found in a later genetic analysis and replicated in an independent cohort. Because some donors lacked HLA typing at each locus, the association tests relied only on the typed subset. About 15 rarely observed V segments, including chromosome 9 orphons, were excluded from the earlier analysis of about 500 of the donors because counts were too low. According to a later analysis, most CMV-associated TCR beta chains appeared to be HLA-restricted, and the HLA associations seemed to be driven largely by CMV exposure. In a later analysis, HLA-associated TCR beta chains were found to be more clonally expanded and to have lower generation probabilities than equally common non-associated chains. Roughly uniform sequencing depth across donors was assumed in presence/absence analyses, although this assumption may not hold. The cohort was sequenced for TCR beta chains only, and without alpha or paired-chain data the features that could be detected were limited. The classifier was reported to diagnose cytomegalovirus status with high specificity and sensitivity in both the original and validation cohorts. Most TCR sequences were observed very rarely across donors, whereas some public TCRs were present in many individuals. A group of highly shared sequence variants was considered likely to be a technical artifact of the sequencing pipeline. According to a later genetic analysis, donors in an Asian-associated ancestry cluster had fewer N-insertions in productive TCRs than the approximately 630-donor mean. The 87-base-pair reads could not distinguish some IMGT-functional V segments, including TRBV6-2 and TRBV6-3, so those segments were excluded.

The germline V gene sets CDR1 to MDHEN and CDR2 to SYDVKM. The CDR3, cysteine through phenylalanine, is 13 amino acids long. Of the read, only the CDR3 DNA is kept; its 39 bases are in frame from base 1. V is shortened by 5 bases, J by 1 base, and the region joining them spans 8 bases. Library preparation was by the immunoSEQ multiplex PCR assay. For the multiplex PCR, a mixture combining 60 forward primers for TCR Vbeta segments and 13 reverse primers for TCR Jbeta segments was used. The CDR3 region of rearranged TCR beta genes was amplified from genomic DNA by a multiplex PCR assay. The Illumina HiSeq System was used to sequence the amplified TCR beta libraries as 87-base-pair reads. The study's processing was this. A later analysis counted about 82 million unique TCR beta chains across the 666 repertoires, and 10 million to 12 million of these chains were shared by at least two donors. A nearest-neighbor algorithm error-corrected the raw reads and collapsed the reads into unique sequences, merging closely related sequences to remove PCR and sequencing errors. V, D and J gene segments were assigned by aligning CDR3 sequences to IMGT reference sequences. For a sequence to be retained, at least a six-nucleotide match to both a V gene segment and a J gene segment was required. Rearrangements were classified as productive when the CDR3 lacked stop codons and remained in frame with V and J, and all other rearrangements were classified as non-productive. Following IMGT convention, CDR3 was defined as the stretch from the second conserved V-encoded cysteine to the conserved J-encoded phenylalanine. In an earlier analysis of more than 550 of the donors, sequences lacking an unambiguous match to a single V gene segment were excluded. In an earlier analysis of 587 of the donors, V segments were called functional above 56.7% productive rearrangements and were called segregating when the between-donor standard deviation exceeded 5%. To diagnose cytomegalovirus status from the catalog of TCR beta chain sequences, a statistical classification framework was built. In a later analysis, V and J genes were assigned by comparing TCR nucleotide sequences against IMGT/GENE-DB human TR gene sequences. The TCRdist pipeline was used in a later analysis to assign CDR3 sequences and most-parsimonious VDJ recombination scenarios. In a later analysis, each TCR beta chain was defined by its CDR3 amino acid sequence together with its V-gene family, and reads without a unique V-gene family were excluded. A later analysis removed 500 to 600 highly shared, low-generation-probability nucleotide sequences to deal with suspected cross-contamination and a sequencing artifact. In a later analysis, a clonal expansion index for each public chain was calculated from normalized within-repertoire ranks of inferred template counts. In a later analysis, generation probabilities were computed with a VDJ recombination model fitted to out-of-frame rearrangements, and the resulting probabilities were checked against IGoR. In a later analysis, TCR-TCR, TCR-HLA and TCR-CMV co-occurrence was scored with hypergeometric tests, and a repertoire-size bias correction was applied to TCR pairs. In a later analysis, false discovery rates were estimated by permuting HLA or CMV assignments 20 times. A later analysis grouped co-occurring TCRs with DBSCAN, adding TCRdist sequence similarity when clustering within HLA-allele-positive subsets. Repertoires with fewer than 30,000 or more than 120,000 public chains, plus five repertoires with anomalous nucleotide sharing, were excluded from co-occurrence clustering. Not all clones reach the TCRdb copy of this immuneACCESS table, which keeps in-frame sequences only. Checked studies attribute under half of the gap to unresolved V genes and leave the rest unexplained. D and trimming come from the DNA, and the V and J calls and clone size come from that table. The sample includes under 50,000 clones, with about 70% observed a single time. The ten biggest clones cover about 6% of the sample.

The cohort consisted of fewer than 700 healthy bone marrow donors. Cohort members were all nominally healthy when sampled, although unrecorded immune exposures were likely present. The donor was CMV seronegative and was included in the group of 352 seronegative cohort members. Every donor gave a peripheral blood sample, and the peripheral blood mononuclear cells from that sample were used for TCR beta sequencing. Genomic DNA was extracted from the blood cell samples with the Qiagen DNeasy Blood Extraction Kit. The chain links TRBV28 with TRBJ1-1; the D gene is perhaps TRBD1, from 6 matching bases. This sequence was found in a man aged 30-40 years in good health and CMV-seronegative. Source material: PBMCs. The encoded CDR3 is CASSTGQNTEAFF. The DNA reads as follows: TGTGCCAGCAGTACGGGACAGAACACTGAAGCTTTCTTT.